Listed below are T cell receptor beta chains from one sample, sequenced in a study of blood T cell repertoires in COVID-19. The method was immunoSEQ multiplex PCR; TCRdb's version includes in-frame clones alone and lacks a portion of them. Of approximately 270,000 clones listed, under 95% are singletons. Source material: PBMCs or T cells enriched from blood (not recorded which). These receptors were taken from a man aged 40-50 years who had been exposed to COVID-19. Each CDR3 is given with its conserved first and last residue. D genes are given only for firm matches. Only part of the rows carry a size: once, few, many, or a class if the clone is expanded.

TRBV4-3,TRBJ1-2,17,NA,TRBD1,TGCGCCAGCAGCCAAGAGAGGACAGGGGGCGCCCACTATGGCTACACCTTC,CASSQERTGGAHYGYTF
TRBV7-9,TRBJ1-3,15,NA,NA,TGTGCCAGCAGCCCGCCAGACACCGCCATGGACACCATATATTTT,CASSPPDTAMDTIYF
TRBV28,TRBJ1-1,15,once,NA,TGTGCCAGCAGTTTATTGACAGTCATGAACACTGAAGCTTTCTTT,CASSLLTVMNTEAFF
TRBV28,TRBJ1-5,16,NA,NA,TGTGCCAGCAGATACAGACCGCTGCGGGGCAATCAGCCCCAGCATTTT,CASRYRPLRGNQPQHF
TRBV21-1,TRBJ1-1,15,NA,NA,TGTGCCAGCAGCAAACTAGGAGGGGCGAACACTGAAGCTTTCTTT,CASSKLGGANTEAFF
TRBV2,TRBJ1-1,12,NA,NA,TGTGCCAGCATTTTACAGGGCACTGAAGCTTTCTTT,CASILQGTEAFF
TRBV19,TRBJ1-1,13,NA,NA,TGTGCCAGTAGTACTCAGGGTGGCACTGAAGCTTTCTTT,CASSTQGGTEAFF
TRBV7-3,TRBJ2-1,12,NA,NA,TGTGCCAGCAGCCCCCCTAGCGATGAGCAGTTCTTC,CASSPPSDEQFF
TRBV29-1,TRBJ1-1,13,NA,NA,TGCAGCGTTAGGTCAGGGATTGTCACTGAAGCTTTCTTT,CSVRSGIVTEAFF
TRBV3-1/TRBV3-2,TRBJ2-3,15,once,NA,TGTGCCAGCAGCCAAACAGGTTCTAGCACAGATACGCAGTATTTT,CASSQTGSSTDTQYF
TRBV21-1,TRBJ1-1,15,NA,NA,TGTGCCAGCAGCCCGGGGGTATGTAGTTACACTGAAGCTTTCTTT,CASSPGVCSYTEAFF
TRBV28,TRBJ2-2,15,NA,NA,TGTGCCAGCAGTTTCGTCGGGGGTGGAACCGGGGAGCTGTTTTTT,CASSFVGGGTGELFF
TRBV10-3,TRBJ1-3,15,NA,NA,TGTGCCATCAGTGATCAGGGCTTGGGCGGAAACACCATATATTTT,CAISDQGLGGNTIYF
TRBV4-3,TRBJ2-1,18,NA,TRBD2,TGCGCCAGCAGCCAAGATAGGTCGGGACTAGGGGACTACAATGAGCAGTTCTTC,CASSQDRSGLGDYNEQFF
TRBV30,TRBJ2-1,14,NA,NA,TGTGCCTGGAGTCATCCCGGGACCTACAATGAGCAGTTCTTC,CAWSHPGTYNEQFF
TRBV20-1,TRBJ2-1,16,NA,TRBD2,TGCAGTGCTAGTCAACTAGCGGGAAGAGTGTACAATGAGCAGTTCTTC,CSASQLAGRVYNEQFF
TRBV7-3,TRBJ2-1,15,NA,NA,TGTGCCAGCAGCCCCTCCCCGGGCTCCTACAATGAGCAGTTCTTC,CASSPSPGSYNEQFF
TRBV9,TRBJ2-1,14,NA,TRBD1,TGTGCTACGGGACAGGGTGAAGTGGGCAGTGAGCAGTTCTTC,CATGQGEVGSEQFF
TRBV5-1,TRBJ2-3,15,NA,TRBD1,TGCGCCAGCAGCTTGGCACAGGGGGCCACAGATACGCAGTATTTT,CASSLAQGATDTQYF
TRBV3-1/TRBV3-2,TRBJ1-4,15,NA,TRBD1,TGTGCCAGCAGCCCCGGGACAGGGGGCAATGAAAAACTGTTTTTT,CASSPGTGGNEKLFF
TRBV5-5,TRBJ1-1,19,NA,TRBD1,TGTGCCAGCAGACCCGACCAGGGGGCGGGGTTCGGACAGAACACTGAAGCTTTCTTT,CASRPDQGAGFGQNTEAFF
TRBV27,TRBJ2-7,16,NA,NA,TGTGCCAGCAGTTTATCCCCGGGAGAACAAACCTACGAGCAGTACTTC,CASSLSPGEQTYEQYF
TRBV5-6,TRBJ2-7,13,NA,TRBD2,TGTGCCAGCAGGGGGACTAATTCCTACGAGCAGTACTTC,CASRGTNSYEQYF
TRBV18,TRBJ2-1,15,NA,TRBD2,TGTGCCAGCTCACCCGGGACTAGCGGATACAATGAGCAGTTCTTC,CASSPGTSGYNEQFF
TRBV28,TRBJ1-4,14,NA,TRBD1,TGTGCCAGCAGCCCCCGGCGACAGGGGTGGAAACTGTTTTTT,CASSPRRQGWKLFF
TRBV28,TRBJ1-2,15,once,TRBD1,TGTGCCAGCGCGACAGGGCTACTTTCAAACTATGGCTACACCTTC,CASATGLLSNYGYTF
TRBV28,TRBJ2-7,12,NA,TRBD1,TGTGCCAGCAGTTTCACTTCACAGGGGTTGAACTTC,CASSFTSQGLNF
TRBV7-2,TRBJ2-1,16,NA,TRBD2,TGTGCCAGCAGCTTATTGGGGCTAGCGGGCTCCCCCGAGCAGTTCTTC,CASSLLGLAGSPEQFF
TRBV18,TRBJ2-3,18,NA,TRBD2,TGTGCCAGCTCACCATGGTCACTAGCGAATGATGGGGCAGATACGCAGTATTTT,CASSPWSLANDGADTQYF
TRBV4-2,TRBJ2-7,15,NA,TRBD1,TGTGCCAGCAGCCCCCGGACAGGGGAATCCTACGAGCAGTACTTC,CASSPRTGESYEQYF
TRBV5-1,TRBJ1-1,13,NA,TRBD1,TGCGCCAGCAGCTCGACAGGGACTTTGGAAGCTTTCTTT,CASSSTGTLEAFF
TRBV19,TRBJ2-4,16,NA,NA,TGTGCCAGTAGCCCGACAGGTTTTTTAGCCAAAAACATTCAGTACTTC,CASSPTGFLAKNIQYF
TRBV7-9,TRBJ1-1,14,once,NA,TGTGCCAGCAGCTTGGCAACAGGGTCCCCTGAAGCTTTCTTT,CASSLATGSPEAFF
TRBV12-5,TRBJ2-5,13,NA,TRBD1,TGTGCTAGTGGAAACAGGGGGTCAGAGACCCAGTACTTC,CASGNRGSETQYF
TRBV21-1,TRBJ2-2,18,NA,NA,TGTGCCAGCAGAAAAGAGGGCAGGGGGGCTTCGAACACCGGGGAGCTGTTTTTT,CASRKEGRGASNTGELFF
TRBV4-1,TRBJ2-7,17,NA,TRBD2,TGCGCCAGCAGCCAAGAAGCCGGGACTAGCGGGACCTACGAGCAGTACTTC,CASSQEAGTSGTYEQYF
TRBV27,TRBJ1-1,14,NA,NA,TGTGCCAGCACTCTTACACGGGAGGCCACTGAAGCTTTCTTT,CASTLTREATEAFF
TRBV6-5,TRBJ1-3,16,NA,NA,TGTGCCAGCAGTTCGTCGACATCCGACTCTGGAAACACCATATATTTT,CASSSSTSDSGNTIYF
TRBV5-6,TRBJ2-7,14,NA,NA,TGTGCCAGCAGCTTTCGAGGTGAGATTTACGAGCAGTACTTC,CASSFRGEIYEQYF
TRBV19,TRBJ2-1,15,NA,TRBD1,TGTGCCAGTAGTAGAGACAGGGGCGGCTACAATGAGCAGTTCTTC,CASSRDRGGYNEQFF
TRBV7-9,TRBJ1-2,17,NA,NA,TGTGCCAGCAGCTTCGGGCAGGGCACGACTGTCGGCTATGGCTACACCTTC,CASSFGQGTTVGYGYTF
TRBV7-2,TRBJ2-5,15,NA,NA,TGTGCCAGCAGCTGGACTCCAAGGGGGCAAGAGACCCAGTACTTC,CASSWTPRGQETQYF
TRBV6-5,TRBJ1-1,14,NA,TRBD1,TGTGCCAGCAGTTCCGTTGGACAGGAAGAAAGAGCTTTCTTT,CASSSVGQEERAFF
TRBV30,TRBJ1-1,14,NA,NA,TGTGCCTTGAAGCCCCTCGGGGGGAACACTGAAGCTTTCTTT,CALKPLGGNTEAFF
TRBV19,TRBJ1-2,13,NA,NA,TGTGCCAGTAGTATTGGGGATCTACGGGAGTACACCTTC,CASSIGDLREYTF
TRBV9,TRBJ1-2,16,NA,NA,TGTGCCAGCAGCGTATCTTGGACTCACCTCCCCTTCGGCTACACCTTC,CASSVSWTHLPFGYTF
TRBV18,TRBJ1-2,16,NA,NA,TGTGCCAGCTCACCTACCGGGCAGGGCGAGCGTAGGGGCTACACCTTC,CASSPTGQGERRGYTF
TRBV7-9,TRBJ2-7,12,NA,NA,TGTGCCAGCAGCCCGAGCTCCTACGAGCAGTACTTC,CASSPSSYEQYF
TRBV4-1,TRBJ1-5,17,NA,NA,TGCGCCAGCAGCCGAAAGCCACAGGGAAAAAGCAATCAGCCCCAGCATTTT,CASSRKPQGKSNQPQHF
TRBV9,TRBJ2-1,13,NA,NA,TGTGCCAGCAGCGTAGGGCAGGGCGGTGACCTCATCTTC,CASSVGQGGDLIF
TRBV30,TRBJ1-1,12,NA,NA,TGTGCCTGGAGTGGTATTAGCACTGAAGCTTTCTTT,CAWSGISTEAFF
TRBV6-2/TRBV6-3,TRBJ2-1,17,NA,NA,TGTGCCAGCAGTTACTCGACTCCCGGAGGTATTAACAATGAGCAGTTCTTC,CASSYSTPGGINNEQFF
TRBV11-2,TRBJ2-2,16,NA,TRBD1,TGTGCCAGCATTCGCCGGACAGGGGTGTACACCGGGGAGCTGTTTTTT,CASIRRTGVYTGELFF
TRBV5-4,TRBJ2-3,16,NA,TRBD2,TGTGCCAGCAGCTTCCCCTTAGCGGGAATCACAGATACGCAGTATTTT,CASSFPLAGITDTQYF
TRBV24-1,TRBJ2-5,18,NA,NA,TGTGCCACCAGTGAAACTTCCCCCCGGGACTTTCACAAAGAGACCCAGTACTTC,CATSETSPRDFHKETQYF
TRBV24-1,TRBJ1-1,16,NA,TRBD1,TGTGCCACCAGTGCCACGCACAGGGGGTCTAACACTGAAGCTTTCTTT,CATSATHRGSNTEAFF
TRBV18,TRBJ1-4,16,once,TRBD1,TGTGCCAGCTCACGAAGGGACAGTACAACTAATGAAAAACTGTTTTTT,CASSRRDSTTNEKLFF
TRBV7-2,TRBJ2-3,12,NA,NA,TGTGCCAGCAGCTTAGTTTCCAATACGCAGTATTTT,CASSLVSNTQYF
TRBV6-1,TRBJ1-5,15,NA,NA,TGTGCCAGCAGGGAAGGCTACTATAGCAATCAGCCCCAGCATTTT,CASREGYYSNQPQHF